Following are 11 T cell receptor beta chains from one sample sequenced in a study of vaccination effects on CD4 cells after COVID-19. Viral peptide pools were used in the ViraFEST assay to expand antigen-specific CD4+ T cells, and sequencing came afterward. Cultured cells yielded isolated CD4+ T cells after 10 days. Participants were given two doses of BNT162b2 or mRNA-1273 vaccine. Clones were sequenced by immunoSEQ multiplex PCR, and TCRdb holds only the in-frame ones, with some missing. Among fewer than 80,000 clones listed, roughly 74% were seen once. Their antigens are not known. This specimen consisted of CD4+ T cells from PBMCs cultured with HCoV-229E spike peptides, obtained after COVID-19 vaccination. These receptors originate from a human donor who received a COVID-19 vaccine.

This clone turned up a few times. The DNA of the CDR3 is TGTGCCAGCAGTTTTCCTCAGGGGGCCAGCAATCAGCCCCAGCATTTT. Amino acid sequence: CASSFPQGASNQPQHF. This chain uses TRBV6-5 with TRBJ1-5, with 8 positions matching TRBD1. The V segment lost 4 bases and the J segment 1 base; nucleotides outside the gene matches: 6. Germline CDR1 reads MNHEY; CDR2 reads SVGAGI. This CDR3 has 16 residues.

The chain carries TRBV7-2 and TRBJ1-5; perhaps TRBD1 as D (6 bases). The CDR3 covers 13 residues. The V end was cut by 5 bases, the J end by 4 bases, with 9 bases between. Germline-derived CDR1 and CDR2 are SGHTA and FQGNSA. DNA of the CDR3: TGTGCCAGCAGCCGCGGGACAAATCAGCCCCAGCATTTT. Translation: CASSRGTNQPQHF. The full variable domain, its missing parts supplied by reference TRBV7-2 and TRBJ1-5, is GAGVSQSPSNKVTEKGKDVELRCDPISGHTALYWYRQSLGQGLEFLIYFQGNSAPDKSGLPSDRFSAERTGGSVSTLTIQRTQQEDSAVYLCASSRGTNQPQHFGDGTRLSIL.

CDR3 loop: CASSRGRPEGDTQYF. As DNA, the CDR3 is TGTGCCAGCAGCCGCGGACGGCCTGAGGGTGATACGCAGTATTTT. The chain uses TRBV6-5 and TRBJ2-3; D might be TRBD2 (5 bases). The CDR3 is made up of 15 amino acids. V lost 6 bases, J lost 6 bases, and 19 bases lay in between. CDR1 and CDR2 from the germline V gene are MNHEY and SVGAGI.

Here the CDR3 DNA reads TGTGCCTGGGGTGGAGGACAGGGGTTTGGCAGGGCTTTCTTT. Amino acids: CAWGGGQGFGRAFF. This chain joins TRBV30 and TRBJ1-1; 9 positions match TRBD1. CDR3 size: 14 residues. V gave up 5 bases and J gave up 11 bases; unmatched junction bases: 15. Germline-derived CDR1 and CDR2 are GTSNPN and SVGIG (reference sequence).

The rearrangement uses TRBV27 and TRBJ1-3; 8 bases map to TRBD1. The CDR3 has 16 amino acids. The trim removed 6 bases at V and 4 bases at J, leaving 11 bases unmatched. Germline lookup yields CDR1 MNHEY and CDR2 SMNVEV (reference sequence). In DNA, the CDR3 is TGTGCCAGCAGCCGACTATCGACAGGGGCAGGAAACACCATATATTTT. Its protein product is CASSRLSTGAGNTIYF.

This chain joins TRBV18 and TRBJ1-2; tentatively, D is TRBD1 (6 bases). The length of the CDR3 is 15 residues. V lost 5 bases and J 1 base, leaving 14 bases between the germline ends. The V gene's germline CDR1 is KGHSH and CDR2 LQKENI. CDR3 coding DNA: TGTGCCAGCTCAACGGCGGAGGGGGGTAACTATGGCTACACCTTC. This translates into CASSTAEGGNYGYTF.

The J gene is TRBJ1-1, the V gene TRBV28; D call uncertain. The CDR3 sequence is 16 residues long. V lost 3 bases to trimming and J lost 1 base, with 15 bases between them. Germline loops: CDR1 MDHEN, CDR2 SYDVKM. The CDR3 DNA is TGTGCCAGCAGTTTCCACGCCGCCACATGGAACACTGAAGCTTTCTTT. Residues: CASSFHAATWNTEAFF.

The V gene is TRBV27, the J gene TRBJ1-4, with D possibly TRBD1 on 5 matching bases. Trimming pared 5 bases from V and 7 bases from J, leaving 11 bases between. In germline, CDR1 is MNHEY, CDR2 SMNVEV (reference sequence). CDR3 length equals 13 residues. DNA for the CDR3: TGTGCCAGCAGTGAAGGGACGGTTGAAAAACTGTTTTTT. Amino acid sequence: CASSEGTVEKLFF.

The V call is TRBV5-1, the J call TRBJ1-5, with a possible D match to TRBD1 (5 bases). The CDR3 has 14 amino acids. The germline gives CDR1 SGHRS, CDR2 YFSETQ. Deletions cut 4 bases from V and 4 bases from J, with 12 bases between. The CDR3 sequence: CASSLGEGNQPQHF. Here the CDR3 DNA reads TGCGCCAGCAGCCTCGGGGAGGGGAATCAGCCCCAGCATTTT.

The CDR3 region is CASSQERTTIGTDTQYF. CDR3 nucleotide sequence: TGCGCCAGCAGCCAAGAAAGGACCACCATAGGCACAGATACGCAGTATTTT. The V and J genes are TRBV4-1 and TRBJ2-3; D remains ambiguous. The CDR3 runs to 17 residues. The V and J ends lost 0 bases and 1 base respectively, with 14 bases between them. Germline CDR1 and CDR2: MGHRA and YSYEKL.

This chain uses TRBV4-1 with TRBJ2-5; TRBD2 agrees at 13 bases. Germline CDR1 and CDR2: MGHRA and YSYEKL. The CDR3 spans 17 residues. V dropped 4 bases and J dropped 2; count of bases not matched to a gene: 7. The CDR3 sequence is CASSRAPLAGGQETQYF. DNA for the CDR3: TGCGCCAGCAGCCGAGCCCCACTAGCGGGGGGGCAAGAGACCCAGTACTTC.